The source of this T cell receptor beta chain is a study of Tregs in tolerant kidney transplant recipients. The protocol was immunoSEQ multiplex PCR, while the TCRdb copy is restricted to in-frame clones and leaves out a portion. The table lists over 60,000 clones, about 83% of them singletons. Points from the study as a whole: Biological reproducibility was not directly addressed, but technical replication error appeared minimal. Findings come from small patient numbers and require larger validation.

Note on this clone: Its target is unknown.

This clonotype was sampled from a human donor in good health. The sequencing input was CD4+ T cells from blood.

The CDR3 DNA is TGCGCCAGCAGCCAAGGGACTAGCGGGGGTGCTAAGAACATTCAGTACTTC. It yields the protein CASSQGTSGGAKNIQYF. The V call is TRBV4-3, the J call TRBJ2-4; TRBD2 aligns across 13 bases. Germline CDR1 and CDR2: LGHNA and YSLEER. The CDR3 sequence is 17 residues long. The V gene end was trimmed by 1 base and the J gene end by 7 bases; junction bases not matched to a gene: 7.